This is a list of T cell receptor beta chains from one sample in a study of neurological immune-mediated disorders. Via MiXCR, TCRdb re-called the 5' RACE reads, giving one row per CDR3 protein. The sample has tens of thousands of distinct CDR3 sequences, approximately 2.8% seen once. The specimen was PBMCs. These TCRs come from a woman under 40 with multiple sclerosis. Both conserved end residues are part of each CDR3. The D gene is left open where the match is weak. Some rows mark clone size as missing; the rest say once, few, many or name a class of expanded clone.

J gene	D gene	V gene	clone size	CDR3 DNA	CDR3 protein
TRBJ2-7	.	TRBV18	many	TGTGCCAGCTCACCGATAGTGAGGGATAGCGAGCAGTACTTC	CASSPIVRDSEQYF
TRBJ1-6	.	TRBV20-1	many	TGCAGTGCCGGGGAGAAACATAATTCACCCCTCCACTTT	CSAGEKHNSPLHF
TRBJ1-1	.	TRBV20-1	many	TGCAGTGCTAGAGACCTCCGGGGCTCTCTGAACACTGAAGCTTTCTTT	CSARDLRGSLNTEAFF
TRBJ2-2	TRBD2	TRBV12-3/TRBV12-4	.	TGTGCCAGCATCCCGTCTCTACTAGCGGGAAACACCGGGGAGCTGTTTTTT	CASIPSLLAGNTGELFF
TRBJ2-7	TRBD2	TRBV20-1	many	TGCAGTGCCCCCCAGTCCGGGACTAGCTCCTACGAGCAGTACTTC	CSAPQSGTSSYEQYF
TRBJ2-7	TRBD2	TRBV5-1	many	TGCGCCAGCAGCCCCACTAGCGGAACCTACGAGCAGTACTTC	CASSPTSGTYEQYF
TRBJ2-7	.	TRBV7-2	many	TGTGCCAGCAGCTTAACAGACGTCAACTACGAGCAGTACTTC	CASSLTDVNYEQYF
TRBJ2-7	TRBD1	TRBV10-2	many	TGCGCCAGCAGTGAGCCCCCGGACAGGGCGTCCGAGCAGTACTTC	CASSEPPDRASEQYF
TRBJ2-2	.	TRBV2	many	TGTGCCAGCAGTGAAGCGCTGAGGGCCGGGGAGCTGTTTTTT	CASSEALRAGELFF
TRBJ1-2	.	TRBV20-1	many	TGCAGTGCTAGACCCAGGGGTGGGAGCTACACCTTC	CSARPRGGSYTF
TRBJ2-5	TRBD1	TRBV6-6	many	TGTGCCAGCAGTTACCGCGAGGACAGGGAGTTGGAGACCCAGTACTTC	CASSYREDRELETQYF